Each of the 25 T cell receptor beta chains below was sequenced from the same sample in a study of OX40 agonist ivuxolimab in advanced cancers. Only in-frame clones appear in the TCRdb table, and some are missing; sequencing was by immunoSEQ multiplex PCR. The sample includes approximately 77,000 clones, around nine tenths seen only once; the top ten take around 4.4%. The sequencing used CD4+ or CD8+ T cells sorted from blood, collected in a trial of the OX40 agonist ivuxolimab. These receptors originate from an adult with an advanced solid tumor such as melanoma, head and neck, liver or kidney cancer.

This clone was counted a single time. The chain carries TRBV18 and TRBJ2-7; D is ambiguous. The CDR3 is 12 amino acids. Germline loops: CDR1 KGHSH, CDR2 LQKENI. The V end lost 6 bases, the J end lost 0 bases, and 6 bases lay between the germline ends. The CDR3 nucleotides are TGTGCCAGCTCCCGGAGCTCCTACGAGCAGTACTTC. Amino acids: CASSRSSYEQYF.

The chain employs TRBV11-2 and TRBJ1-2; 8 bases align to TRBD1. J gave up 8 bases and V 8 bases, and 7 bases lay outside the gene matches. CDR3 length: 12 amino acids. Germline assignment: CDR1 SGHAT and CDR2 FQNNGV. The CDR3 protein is CASLGQGEGYTF. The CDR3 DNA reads TGTGCCAGCCTTGGACAGGGAGAGGGCTACACCTTC.

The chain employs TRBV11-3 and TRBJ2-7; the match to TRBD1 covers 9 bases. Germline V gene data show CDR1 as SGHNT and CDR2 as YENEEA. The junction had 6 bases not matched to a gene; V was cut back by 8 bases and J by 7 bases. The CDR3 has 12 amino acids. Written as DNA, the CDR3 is TGTGCCAGCTCAAGGGGGACAGGGGAGCAGTACTTC. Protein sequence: CASSRGTGEQYF.

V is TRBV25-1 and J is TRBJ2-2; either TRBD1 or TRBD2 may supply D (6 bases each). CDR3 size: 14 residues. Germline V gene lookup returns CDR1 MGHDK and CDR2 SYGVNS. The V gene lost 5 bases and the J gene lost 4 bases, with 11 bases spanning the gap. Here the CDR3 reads CASSNPGATGELFF. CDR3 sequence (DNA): TGTGCCAGCAGTAACCCGGGGGCCACCGGGGAGCTGTTTTTT. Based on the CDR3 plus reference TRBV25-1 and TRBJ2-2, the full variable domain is EADIYQTPRYLVIGTGKKITLECSQTMGHDKMYWYQQDPGMELHLIHYSYGVNSTEKGDLSSESTVSRIRTEHFPLTLESARPSHTSQYLCASSNPGATGELFFGEGSRLTVL.

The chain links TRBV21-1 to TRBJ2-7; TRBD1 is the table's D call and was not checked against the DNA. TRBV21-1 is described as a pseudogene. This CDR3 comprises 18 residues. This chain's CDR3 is CASWTGTGPHQTGTEQYF. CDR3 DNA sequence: TGTGCCAGCTGGACTGGAACTGGGCCACATCAGACAGGGACCGAGCAGTACTTC.

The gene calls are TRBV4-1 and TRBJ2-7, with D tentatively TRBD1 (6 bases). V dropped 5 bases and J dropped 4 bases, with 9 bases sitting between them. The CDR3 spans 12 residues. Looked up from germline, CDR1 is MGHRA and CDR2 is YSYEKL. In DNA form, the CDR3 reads TGCGCCAGCAGCTCCAGGGGTTACGAGCAGTACTTC. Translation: CASSSRGYEQYF.

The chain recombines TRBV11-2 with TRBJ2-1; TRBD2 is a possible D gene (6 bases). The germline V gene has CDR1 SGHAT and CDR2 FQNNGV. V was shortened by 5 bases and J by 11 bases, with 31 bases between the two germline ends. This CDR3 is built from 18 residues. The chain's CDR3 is CASSPTRGVADGGRQQFF. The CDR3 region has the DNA TGTGCCAGCAGCCCAACCCGAGGGGTAGCAGATGGAGGGCGTCAGCAGTTCTTC.

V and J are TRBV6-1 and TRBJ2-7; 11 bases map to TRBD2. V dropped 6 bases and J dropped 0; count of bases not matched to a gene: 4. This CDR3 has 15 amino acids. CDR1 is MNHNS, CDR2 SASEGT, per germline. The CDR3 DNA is TGTGCCAGCAGGGGGACTAGCGGCGCCTCCTACGAGCAGTACTTC. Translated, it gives CASRGTSGASYEQYF.

The CDR3 DNA reads as TGCGCCAGCAGCTTGGGATCGGGAGAGACCCAGTACTTC. Its protein is CASSLGSGETQYF. The V call is TRBV5-1, the J call TRBJ2-5; no reliable D call. V lost 0 bases to trimming and J lost 4 bases, with 7 bases between them. This CDR3 spans 13 amino acids. Germline CDR1 reads SGHRS; CDR2 reads YFSETQ.

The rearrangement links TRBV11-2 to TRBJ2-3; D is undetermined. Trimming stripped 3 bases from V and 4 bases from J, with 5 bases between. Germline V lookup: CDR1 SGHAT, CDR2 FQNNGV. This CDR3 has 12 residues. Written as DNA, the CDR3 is TGTGCCAGCAGCTTCAGCCCAGATACGCAGTATTTT. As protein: CASSFSPDTQYF.

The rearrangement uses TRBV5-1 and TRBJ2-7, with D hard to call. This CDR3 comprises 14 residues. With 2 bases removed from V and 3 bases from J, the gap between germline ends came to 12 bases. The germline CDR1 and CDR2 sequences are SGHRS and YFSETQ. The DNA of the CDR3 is TGCGCCAGCAGCTTACGTAACCCATACTACGAGCAGTACTTC. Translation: CASSLRNPYYEQYF.

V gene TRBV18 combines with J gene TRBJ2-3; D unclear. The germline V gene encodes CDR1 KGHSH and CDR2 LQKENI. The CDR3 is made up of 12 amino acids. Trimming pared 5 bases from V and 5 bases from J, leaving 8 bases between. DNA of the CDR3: TGTGCCAGCTCAGAATCGGGAGATACGCAGTATTTT. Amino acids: CASSESGDTQYF.

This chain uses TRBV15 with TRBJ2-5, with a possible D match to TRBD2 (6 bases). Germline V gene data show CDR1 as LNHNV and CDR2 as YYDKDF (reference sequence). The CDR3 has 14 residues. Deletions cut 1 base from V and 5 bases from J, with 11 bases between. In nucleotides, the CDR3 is TGTGCCACCAGCAGAGGGGGACTTGCCGAGACCCAGTACTTC. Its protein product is CATSRGGLAETQYF. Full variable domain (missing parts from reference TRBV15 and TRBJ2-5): DAMVIQNPRYQVTQFGKPVTLSCSQTLNHNVMYWYQQKSSQAPKLLFHYYDKDFNNEADTPDNFQSRRPNTSFCFLDIRSPGLGDTAMYLCATSRGGLAETQYFGPGTRLLVL.

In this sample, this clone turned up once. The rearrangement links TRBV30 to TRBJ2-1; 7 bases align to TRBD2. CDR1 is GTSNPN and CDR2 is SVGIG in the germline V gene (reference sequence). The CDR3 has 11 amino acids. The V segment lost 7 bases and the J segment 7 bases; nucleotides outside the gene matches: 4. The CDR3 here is CALGGKNEQFF. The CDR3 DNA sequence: TGTGCCTTGGGAGGGAAAAATGAGCAGTTCTTC.

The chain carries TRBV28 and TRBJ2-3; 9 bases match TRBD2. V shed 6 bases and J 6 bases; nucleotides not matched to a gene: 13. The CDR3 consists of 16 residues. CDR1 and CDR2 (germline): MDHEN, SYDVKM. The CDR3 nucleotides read TGTGCCAGCAGCTCCTCTTGGCTAGCGGGAATGGATACGCAGTATTTT. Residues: CASSSSWLAGMDTQYF.

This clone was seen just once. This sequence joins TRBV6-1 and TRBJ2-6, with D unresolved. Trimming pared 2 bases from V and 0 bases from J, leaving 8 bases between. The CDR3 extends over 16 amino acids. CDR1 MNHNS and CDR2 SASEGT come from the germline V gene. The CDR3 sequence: CASSENRPSGANVLTF. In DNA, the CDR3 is TGTGCCAGCAGTGAAAACAGACCCTCTGGGGCCAACGTCCTGACTTTC.

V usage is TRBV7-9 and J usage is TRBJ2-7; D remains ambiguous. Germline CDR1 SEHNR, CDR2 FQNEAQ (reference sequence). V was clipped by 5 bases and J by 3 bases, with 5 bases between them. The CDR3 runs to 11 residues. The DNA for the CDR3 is TGTGCCAGCAGCAAGAGCTACGAGCAGTACTTC. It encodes CASSKSYEQYF.

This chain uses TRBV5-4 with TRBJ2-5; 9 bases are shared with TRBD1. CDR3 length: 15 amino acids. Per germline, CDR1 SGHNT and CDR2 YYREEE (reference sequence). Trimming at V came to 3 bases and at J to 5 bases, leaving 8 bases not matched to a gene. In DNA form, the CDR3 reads TGTGCCAGCAGCTCCCGGGACAGGGCGGATGAGACCCAGTACTTC. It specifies CASSSRDRADETQYF.

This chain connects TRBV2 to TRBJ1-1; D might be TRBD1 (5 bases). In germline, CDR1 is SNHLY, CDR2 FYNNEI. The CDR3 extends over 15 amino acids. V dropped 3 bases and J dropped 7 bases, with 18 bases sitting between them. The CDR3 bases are TGTGCCAGCAGTGATTTTCTAAGGGGTGTAAATGAAGCTTTCTTT. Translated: CASSDFLRGVNEAFF.

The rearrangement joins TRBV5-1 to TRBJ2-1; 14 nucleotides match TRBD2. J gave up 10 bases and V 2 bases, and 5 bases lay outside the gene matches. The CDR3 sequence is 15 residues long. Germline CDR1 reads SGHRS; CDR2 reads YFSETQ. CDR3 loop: CASSLGTSGRGEQFF. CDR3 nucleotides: TGCGCCAGCAGCTTAGGGACTAGCGGGAGAGGGGAGCAGTTCTTC.

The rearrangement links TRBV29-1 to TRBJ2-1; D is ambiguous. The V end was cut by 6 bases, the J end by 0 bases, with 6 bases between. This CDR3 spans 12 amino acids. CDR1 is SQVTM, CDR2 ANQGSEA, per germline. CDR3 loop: CSVAGSYNEQFF. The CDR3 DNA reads TGCAGCGTCGCCGGCTCCTACAATGAGCAGTTCTTC.

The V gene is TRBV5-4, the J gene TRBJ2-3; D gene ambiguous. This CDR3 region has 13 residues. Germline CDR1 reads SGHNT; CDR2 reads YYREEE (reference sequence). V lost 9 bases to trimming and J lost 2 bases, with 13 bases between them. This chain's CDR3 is CATSAALTDTQYF. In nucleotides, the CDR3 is TGTGCCACTTCGGCGGCTCTCACAGATACGCAGTATTTT.

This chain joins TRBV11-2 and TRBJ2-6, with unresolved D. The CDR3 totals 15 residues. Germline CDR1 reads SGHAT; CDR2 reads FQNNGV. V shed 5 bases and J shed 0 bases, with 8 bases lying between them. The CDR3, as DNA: TGTGCCAGCAGCGATGTTAGCTCTGGGGCCAACGTCCTGACTTTC. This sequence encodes CASSDVSSGANVLTF.

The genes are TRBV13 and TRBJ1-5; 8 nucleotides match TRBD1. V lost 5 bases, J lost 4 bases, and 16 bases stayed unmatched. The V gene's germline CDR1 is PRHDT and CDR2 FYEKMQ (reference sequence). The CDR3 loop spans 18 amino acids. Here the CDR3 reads CASSPSGGAGIGNQPQHF. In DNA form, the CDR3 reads TGTGCCAGCAGCCCTTCAGGGGGCGCCGGGATCGGTAATCAGCCCCAGCATTTT.

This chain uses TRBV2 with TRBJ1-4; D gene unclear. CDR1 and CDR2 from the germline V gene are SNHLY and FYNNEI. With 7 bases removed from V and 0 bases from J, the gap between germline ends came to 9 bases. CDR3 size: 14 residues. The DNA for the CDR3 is TGTGCCAGCATTCGGCAATCAACTAATGAAAAACTGTTTTTT. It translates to CASIRQSTNEKLFF.